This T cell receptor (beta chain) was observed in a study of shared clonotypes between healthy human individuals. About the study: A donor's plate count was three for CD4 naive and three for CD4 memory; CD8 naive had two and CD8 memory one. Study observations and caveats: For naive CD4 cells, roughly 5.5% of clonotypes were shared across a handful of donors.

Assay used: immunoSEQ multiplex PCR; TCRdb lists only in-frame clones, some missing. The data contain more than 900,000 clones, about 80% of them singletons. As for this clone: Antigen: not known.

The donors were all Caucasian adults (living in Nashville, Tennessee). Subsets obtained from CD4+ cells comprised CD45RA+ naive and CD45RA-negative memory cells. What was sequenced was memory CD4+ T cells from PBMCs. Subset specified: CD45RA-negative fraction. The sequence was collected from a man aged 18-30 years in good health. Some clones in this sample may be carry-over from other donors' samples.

CDR3 amino acids: CASSLYSGAGSSYGYTF. CDR3 in DNA: TGTGCCAGCAGCTTATATTCAGGGGCAGGGTCGAGCTATGGCTACACCTTC. The rearrangement joins TRBV7-2 to TRBJ1-2; possibly TRBD1 for D (6 bases). The germline V gene encodes CDR1 SGHTA and CDR2 FQGNSA. This CDR3 is built from 17 residues. V was pared by 2 bases and J by 4 bases, with 20 bases between.